Each of the 9 T cell receptor beta chains below was sequenced from the same sample in a study of T cell repertoires in aging, cancer and after chemotherapy. Multiplex touch-down PCR with TRB-A/B primers amplified rearranged V-D-J TRB sequences. TCRdb reprocessed the multiplex PCR reads via MiXCR and lists one record per CDR3 protein. Among over 500 distinct CDR3 sequences listed, about 33% were seen once. Peripheral blood genomic DNA, not sorted cells or RNA, was the template. The sample comprised blood. All receptors come from a human donor with a blood cancer.

This clonotype is labeled as large. V usage is TRBV7-2 and J usage is TRBJ2-1, with no clear D. The CDR3 sequence is 12 residues long. V lost 6 bases and J lost 3, with 6 bases in between. Germline V gene data show CDR1 as SGHTA and CDR2 as FQGNSA. The CDR3: CASSNRYNEQFF. The CDR3 nucleotides are TGTGCCAGCAGTAATCGCTACAATGAGCAGTTCTTC.

This clonotype is medium-sized by share. CDR3: CASSPRQGTAETQYF. The CDR3, as DNA: TGTGCCAGCAGCCCGCGACAGGGAACCGCGGAGACCCAGTACTTC. The V gene is TRBV13, the J gene TRBJ2-5, with 7 positions matching TRBD1. CDR3 length: 15 residues. V lost 5 bases and J lost 5; bases outside the gene matches: 11. The germline V gene encodes CDR1 PRHDT and CDR2 FYEKMQ (reference sequence).

V gene TRBV5-5 combines with J gene TRBJ2-2; a possible D gene is TRBD1 (6 bases). V was shortened by 4 bases and J by 2 bases, with 15 bases between the two germline ends. Germline V gene sequence: CDR1 SGHKS, CDR2 YYEKEE (reference sequence). The CDR3 sequence is 16 residues long. The CDR3 DNA is TGTGCCAGCAGCAGATACTCGGGACAAAACACCGGGGAGCTGTTTTTT. Translated, it gives CASSRYSGQNTGELFF.

Sample share makes this clonotype medium-sized. V and J are TRBV30 and TRBJ1-6; tentatively, D is TRBD1 (5 bases). This CDR3 comprises 12 residues. Germline V CDR1 and CDR2: GTSNPN, SVGIG (reference sequence). V lost 8 bases and J 10 bases, leaving 15 bases between the germline ends. The CDR3 DNA reads as TGTGCCGGAAGCGGGGGAGGCTCACCCCTCCACTTT. Protein sequence: CAGSGGGSPLHF.

The rearrangement joins TRBV7-2 to TRBJ2-7; 7 bases fit TRBD2. The CDR3 totals 13 residues. Germline V CDR1 and CDR2: SGHTA, FQGNSA. V was pared by 0 bases and J by 7 bases, with 3 bases of the junction left unmatched. The CDR3 loop is CASSLAWGGEQYF. As DNA, the CDR3 is TGTGCCAGCAGCTTAGCGTGGGGGGGGGAGCAGTACTTC.

A note on this clonotype: One base away lies a much larger clone, so this may be a sequencing read error. The chain is built from TRBV27 and TRBJ2-7, with D possibly matching TRBD1 (6 bases). The CDR3 spans 13 residues. Germline values: CDR1 MNHEY, CDR2 SMNVEV (reference sequence). V was trimmed by 8 bases and J by 5 bases, leaving 16 bases between them. CDR3 DNA sequence: TGTGCCAGCTACACCACCAGGGGTAACGAGCAGTACTTC. Amino acids: CASYTTRGNEQYF.

This chain connects TRBV12-3 or TRBV12-4 to TRBJ1-5; D unresolved. The CDR3 extends over 13 amino acids. Trimming shortened V by 0 bases and J by 5 bases, and 5 bases separated the two germline ends. The CDR3 region is CASSLASHQPQHF. The CDR3 region has the DNA TGTGCCAGCAGTTTAGCTTCTCATCAGCCCCAGCATTTT.

In its sample, this clonotype ranks as large. V is TRBV19 and J is TRBJ2-6; the D is unclear. Germline assignment: CDR1 LNHDA and CDR2 SQIVND (reference sequence). Trimming stripped 9 bases from V and 1 base from J, with 4 bases between. The CDR3 covers 12 residues. The CDR3 DNA follows: TGTGCCAGCGGATCTGGGGCCAACGTCCTGACTTTC. This sequence encodes CASGSGANVLTF.

The rearrangement uses TRBV20-1 and TRBJ2-3, with D perhaps matching TRBD2 (6 bases). V dropped 5 bases and J dropped 1 base, with 22 bases sitting between them. This CDR3 has 17 amino acids. The V gene's germline CDR1 is DFQATT and CDR2 SNEGSKA (reference sequence). The CDR3 is CSARTISGLTRTDTQYF. CDR3 nucleotide sequence: TGCAGTGCTCGTACGATAAGCGGGTTGACGCGCACAGATACGCAGTATTTT.